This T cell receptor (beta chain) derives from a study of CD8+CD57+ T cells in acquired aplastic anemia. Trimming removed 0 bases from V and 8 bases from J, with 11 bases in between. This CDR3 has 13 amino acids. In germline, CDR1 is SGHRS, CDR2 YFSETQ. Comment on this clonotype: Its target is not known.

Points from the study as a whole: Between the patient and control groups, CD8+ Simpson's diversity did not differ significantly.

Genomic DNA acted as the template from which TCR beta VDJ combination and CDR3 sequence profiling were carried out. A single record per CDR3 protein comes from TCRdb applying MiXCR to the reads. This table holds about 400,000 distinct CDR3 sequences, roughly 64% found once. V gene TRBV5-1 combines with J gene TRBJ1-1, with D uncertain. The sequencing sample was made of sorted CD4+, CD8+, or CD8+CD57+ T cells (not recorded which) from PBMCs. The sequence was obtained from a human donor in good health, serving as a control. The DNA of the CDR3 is TGCGCCAGCAGCTTGGTTACGACCGGGGAAGCTTTCTTT. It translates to CASSLVTTGEAFF.